These 20 T cell receptor beta chains originate from one sample sequenced in a study of blood T cells in healthy people across ages. A second PCR of about 7 to 11 cycles used a sample-barcoded 5' primer and a J-beta primer mix. TCRdb re-called the 5' RACE reads with MiXCR, one entry per CDR3 protein. The sample yields 600,000 or so distinct CDR3 sequences, under 25% seen once. Sequencing was performed on blood. These TCRs come from a man aged 70 or older in good health.

The V call is TRBV2, the J call TRBJ2-4; tentatively, D is TRBD1 (6 bases). Trimming stripped 6 bases from V and 7 bases from J, with 28 bases between. The CDR3 runs to 18 residues. Germline V lookup: CDR1 SNHLY, CDR2 FYNNEI. Here the CDR3 reads CASRVPGQLISSGNIQYF. The CDR3 region has the DNA TGTGCCAGCAGGGTGCCGGGACAATTGATTAGCAGTGGGAACATTCAGTACTTC.

This clonotype was seen only a few times. The CDR3 DNA sequence: TGCGCCAGCAGCCACGGGTCCCCCGGGGAGCTGTTTTTT. Its translation: CASSHGSPGELFF. J is TRBJ2-2 and V is TRBV4-1; D is uncertain. The V gene's germline CDR1 is MGHRA and CDR2 YSYEKL. This CDR3 comprises 13 residues. Trimming removed 3 bases from V and 6 bases from J, with 8 bases in between.

About this clonotype itself: At one end, the junction sequence differs from germline, possibly due to a read error. The chain carries TRBV5-1 and TRBJ2-3; the D is unclear. Germline V gene data show CDR1 as SGHRS and CDR2 as YFSETQ. The CDR3 is 14 residues long. The CDR3 region is CASSTILAGDAQYF. The CDR3 nucleotides are TGCGCCAGCAGCACAATCCTCGCAGGAGATGCGCAGTATTTT. Using reference TRBV5-1 and TRBJ2-3 for the parts outside the CDR3, the full variable domain is KAGVTQTPRYLIKTRGQQVTLSCSPISGHRSVSWYQQTPGQGLQFLFEYFSETQRNKGNFPGRFSGRQFSNSRSEMNVSTLELGDSALYLCASSTILAGDAQYFGPGTRLTVL.

This clonotype was observed a few times. The V and J genes are TRBV7-6 and TRBJ2-5, with unresolved D. V lost 1 base and J 5 bases, leaving 11 bases between the germline ends. Germline loops: CDR1 SGHVS, CDR2 FNYEAQ. CDR3 length: 14 amino acids. The CDR3 DNA reads as TGTGCCAGCAGCTTAGTTACGGTTGGGGAGACCCAGTACTTC. Translated: CASSLVTVGETQYF. The full variable domain, completed using reference TRBV7-6 and TRBJ2-5, is GAGVSQSPRYKVTKRGQDVALRCDPISGHVSLYWYRQALGQGPEFLTYFNYEAQQDKSGLPNDRFSAERPEGSISTLTIQRTEQRDSAMYRCASSLVTVGETQYFGPGTRLLVL.

This sequence joins TRBV28 and TRBJ2-5, with a tentative D call TRBD1 (6 bases). The CDR3 has 14 amino acids. Between the trimmed V and J ends, which lost 5 bases and 5 bases, there was a span of 15 bases. CDR1 and CDR2 from the germline V gene are MDHEN and SYDVKM. In DNA form, the CDR3 reads TGTGCCAGCAGTATAGAACAGGGTGGCGAGACCCAGTACTTC. As protein: CASSIEQGGETQYF.

The genes are TRBV6-2 or TRBV6-3 and TRBJ2-3; 12 bases are shared with TRBD2. Germline assignment: CDR1 MNHEY and CDR2 SVGEGT. Unmatched junction bases numbered 5, after V lost 8 bases and J lost 2 bases. The CDR3 extends over 15 amino acids. CDR3 sequence reads: CASCLAGGPTDTQYF. The CDR3 region has the DNA TGTGCCAGCTGTCTAGCGGGAGGGCCCACAGATACGCAGTATTTT.

The chain carries TRBV12-3 or TRBV12-4 and TRBJ2-7; 8 bases match TRBD1. The CDR3 consists of 15 residues. V lost 4 bases to trimming and J lost 4 bases; unmatched junction nucleotides: 9. This CDR3 reads CASSSHPQGAYEQYF. As DNA, the CDR3 is TGTGCCAGCAGTTCCCACCCCCAGGGGGCTTACGAGCAGTACTTC.

This clonotype appeared a few times. The rearrangement uses TRBV5-1 and TRBJ2-1; perhaps TRBD1 as D (6 bases). Per germline, CDR1 SGHRS and CDR2 YFSETQ. The CDR3 totals 18 residues. The V and J ends lost 1 base and 5 bases respectively, with 22 bases between them. This CDR3 reads CASSLTLIGRGFDNEQFF. The CDR3, as DNA: TGCGCCAGCAGCTTGACGTTGATCGGCAGGGGATTTGACAATGAGCAGTTCTTC.

This clonotype was counted a single time. The rearrangement joins TRBV5-1 to TRBJ2-1; a possible D gene is TRBD1 (6 bases). The J call may be faulty, since TRBJ2-5 better matches the DNA end. Germline CDR1 and CDR2: SGHRS and YFSETQ. The CDR3 is 14 amino acids. CDR3 loop: CASSLVQGRETQYF. CDR3 DNA sequence: TGCGCCAGCAGCTTGGTTCAGGGGAGAGAGACCCAGTACTTC.

V gene TRBV24-1 combines with J gene TRBJ2-5; TRBD1 agrees at 9 bases. J lost 0 bases, V lost 0 bases, and 1 base had no gene match. The germline V gene encodes CDR1 KGHDR and CDR2 SFDVKD. The CDR3 totals 16 residues. CDR3 DNA: TGTGCCACCAGTGATTTGGGGACAGGGTACCAAGAGACCCAGTACTTC. Its translation is CATSDLGTGYQETQYF.

Ten or more counts support this clonotype. The chain joins TRBV5-5 to TRBJ1-4, with TRBD1 identical over 8 bases. The CDR3 runs 15 residues. Trimming cost V 4 bases and J 7 bases; bases outside gene matches: 9. Germline loops: CDR1 SGHKS, CDR2 YYEKEE (reference sequence). In nucleotides, the CDR3 is TGTGCCAGCAGCATGACAGGGGCGCGGAGTGAAAAACTGTTTTTT. As protein: CASSMTGARSEKLFF.

As concerns this clonotype: This may be a read error, as it is one base from a much larger clone. The chain carries TRBV6-2 or TRBV6-3 and TRBJ2-7; D may be TRBD1 (6 bases). CDR3 length equals 14 residues. In germline, CDR1 is MNHEY, CDR2 SVGEGT. CDR3 in amino acids: CASGYDRYQNEQYF. The DNA for the CDR3 is TGTGCCAGCGGTTACGACAGGTACCAAAACGAGCAGTACTTC.

This clonotype was seen a few times. The chain joins TRBV6-1 to TRBJ2-7; tentative D call: TRBD1 (6 bases). The CDR3 length is 15 residues. V was cut by 6 bases and J by 2 bases, with 17 bases left in between. From germline, CDR1 is MNHNS and CDR2 SASEGT. CDR3 coding DNA: TGTGCCAGCAGGGAGCGTGGGGGACACACCTACGAGCAGTACTTC. Protein product: CASRERGGHTYEQYF.

The rearrangement uses TRBV3-1 and TRBJ1-2, with D unclear. Looked up from germline, CDR1 is LGHDT and CDR2 is YNNKEL (reference sequence). The CDR3 is 14 residues long. Trimming stripped 1 base from V and 4 bases from J, with 10 bases between. The CDR3 reads CASSQGSQSYGYTF. CDR3 nucleotide sequence: TGTGCCAGCAGCCAAGGATCTCAATCCTATGGCTACACCTTC.

The chain links TRBV20-1 to TRBJ2-5; 8 nucleotides line up with TRBD2. The CDR3 has 15 residues. J was trimmed by 0 bases and V by 3 bases; bases with no gene match: 6. Germline CDR1 reads DFQATT; CDR2 reads SNEGSKA (reference sequence). CDR3 in DNA: TGCAGTGCTAGGGATAGCGGGACGTACCAAGAGACCCAGTACTTC. Amino acids: CSARDSGTYQETQYF.

This sequence joins TRBV27 and TRBJ2-7, with 12 bases fitting TRBD2. V lost 5 bases, J lost 4 bases, and 15 bases stayed unmatched. The CDR3 is 18 amino acids. CDR1 and CDR2 from the germline V gene are MNHEY and SMNVEV (reference sequence). The CDR3 region has the DNA TGTGCCAGCAGTCCGAACCCAGGACTAGCGGGAAGGAATTACGAGCAGTACTTC. Translating gives CASSPNPGLAGRNYEQYF.

This clonotype has more than one count but fewer than ten. CDR3 nucleotide sequence: TGTGCCAGCAGCCAGACAGGGGGCTATCAGCCCCAGCATTTT. It codes for CASSQTGGYQPQHF. The genes are TRBV6-2 or TRBV6-3 and TRBJ1-5, with 10 bases fitting TRBD1. The CDR3 contains 14 residues. Germline CDR1 reads MNHEY; CDR2 reads SVGEGT. V trimming: 6 bases; J trimming: 5 bases; junction bases outside the gene matches: 4.

The CDR3 here is CASKLGQGVETQYF. As DNA, the CDR3 is TGCGCCAGCAAACTGGGACAGGGAGTAGAGACCCAGTACTTC. The V gene is TRBV5-1, the J gene TRBJ2-5; 9 bases fit TRBD1. Germline CDR1 SGHRS, CDR2 YFSETQ. There are 14 residues in the CDR3. J gave up 4 bases and V 6 bases, and 7 bases lay outside the gene matches.

The chain employs TRBV2 and TRBJ2-5; TRBD2 matches 7 bases. Germline CDR1 is SNHLY and CDR2 is FYNNEI. The trim removed 0 bases at V and 1 base at J, leaving 8 bases unmatched. This CDR3 spans 17 amino acids. CDR3 bases: TGTGCCAGCAGTGAAGCGGAGGGCACTAGCGTCCAAGAGACCCAGTACTTC. This sequence encodes CASSEAEGTSVQETQYF.

This clonotype has a single count. The CDR3 does not end in the conserved phenylalanine or tryptophan, so this is likely a read error. This chain joins TRBV15 and TRBJ2-1; D might be TRBD2 (6 bases). Germline CDR1 LNHNV, CDR2 YYDKDF (reference sequence). This CDR3 contains 16 residues. Trimming stripped 5 bases from V and 0 bases from J, with 14 bases between. The CDR3 loop reads CATSGGWSSSYNEQFL. CDR3 DNA sequence: TGTGCCACCAGCGGGGGGTGGTCCAGCTCCTACAATGAGCAGTTCCTC.